This T cell receptor (beta chain) was sequenced for a study of T cell responses to AZD1222 COVID-19 vaccine. Data came from immunoSEQ multiplex PCR; TCRdb stores just in-frame clones and leaves some out. The table shows 150,000 to 200,000 clones, with about 91% occurring only once. In germline, CDR1 is LGHDT, CDR2 YNNKEL (reference sequence). The CDR3 totals 15 residues. On this clone itself: As yet, its antigen is unknown. One end of the junction is discordant with germline, which a read error may explain.

Regarding the study as a whole: The donors showed a predominance of white British ancestry and of females, with possible underestimation of clonal diversity. Among AZD1222 vaccinees, only 5 to 7 were seropositive at baseline. A reported finding is that nearly half of spike-specific TCRs target unmutated variant regions. Researchers took repertoire samples only after the peak T cell response had come.

The receptor was isolated from an adult who received the AZD1222 COVID-19 vaccine. The chain is built from TRBV3-1 (or the pseudogene TRBV3-2) and TRBJ1-1; TRBD1 is a possible D gene (6 bases). Specimen: peripheral blood, collected 28 days after the second AZD1222 dose. The CDR3 here is CASSQDHGQNAEAFF. The CDR3 DNA is TGTGCCAGCAGCCAAGACCACGGACAGAACGCTGAAGCTTTCTTT.